This T cell receptor beta chain stems from a study of a mutant IDH1 vaccine in newly diagnosed glioma. Study as a whole: The treated group averaged 40.4 years old and was roughly 60% male, approximately 40% female.

Only in-frame clones appear in the TCRdb table, and some are missing; sequencing was by immunoSEQ multiplex PCR. The top ten clones hold just over 7.5% of a sample with approximately 30,000 clones, more than 65% of them seen once. A note on this clone: Its cognate antigen is unknown.

Indicated time point: week 35, safety follow-up. Alongside topical imiquimod, each dose of vaccine comprised 300 ug of mutant IDH1 20-mer peptide. V lost 0 bases and J lost 6, with 18 bases in between. Germline V gene sequence: CDR1 MGHRA, CDR2 YSYEKL. The CDR3 contains 17 residues. The V gene is TRBV4-1, the J gene TRBJ2-1; D uncertain. This clonotype was obtained from a man aged 45-65 years with glioma. The sample here was PBMCs, taken from a glioma patient whose treatment included an IDH1 peptide vaccine. The CDR3 nucleotides are TGCGCCAGCAGCCAAGAAGATCAGCTGCCTAGACCCAATGAGCAGTTCTTC. Amino acids: CASSQEDQLPRPNEQFF.